The 8 T cell receptor beta chains presented below share a single source sample, sequenced in a study of T cells expressing NK-cell markers. TCRdb re-called the 5' RACE reads, yielding one record per CDR3 amino acid sequence without DNA. The sample holds 300,000 or so distinct CDR3 sequences. Material: blood T cells: a sorted CD56 or NKG2C T cell subset, CD4+ or CD8+ T cells, or bulk PBMC T cells (not recorded which). The receptors stem from a woman aged 18 to 75 in good health.

The chain has TRBV9 and TRBJ1-2. The length of the CDR3 is 13 residues. Germline CDR1 is SGDLS and CDR2 is YYNGEE. The CDR3 is CASSVGRNYGYTF.

The CDR3 loop reads CSGGSQETQYF. The V call is TRBV20-1, the J call TRBJ2-5. In germline, CDR1 is DFQATT, CDR2 SNEGSKA (reference sequence). CDR3 size: 11 residues.

The CDR3 loop is CASSEPTTDSMRENSPLHF. The chain carries TRBV25-1 and TRBJ1-6. Germline CDR1 reads MGHDK; CDR2 reads SYGVNS. The CDR3 spans 19 residues.

The CDR3 spells CSARDRAGGFTDTQYF. The chain couples TRBV20-1 to TRBJ2-3; the D call from TCRdb, TRBD2, cannot be confirmed without DNA. The CDR3 contains 16 residues. Germline CDR1 and CDR2: DFQATT and SNEGSKA (reference sequence).

The chain combines TRBV6-1 with TRBJ1-2. CDR3 size: 13 residues. Germline CDR1 MNHNS, CDR2 SASEGT. The CDR3: CASSDGTNYGYTF.

The V call is TRBV12-3 or TRBV12-4, the J call TRBJ2-1; there is no DNA to check the TCRdb D call of TRBD2. The CDR3 is made up of 16 amino acids. The CDR3 here is CASSYRGSGNYNEQFF.

V is TRBV3-1 and J is TRBJ2-5; TCRdb lists TRBD1, though no DNA is available to test this call. The CDR3 length is 13 residues. Per the germline V gene, CDR1 is LGHDT and CDR2 is YNNKEL (reference sequence). This CDR3 reads CASSQQGWETQYF.

The chain recombines TRBV5-1 with TRBJ1-1. Germline V gene lookup returns CDR1 SGHRS and CDR2 YFSETQ. This CDR3 region has 13 residues. Here the CDR3 reads CASKSGQNTEAFF.